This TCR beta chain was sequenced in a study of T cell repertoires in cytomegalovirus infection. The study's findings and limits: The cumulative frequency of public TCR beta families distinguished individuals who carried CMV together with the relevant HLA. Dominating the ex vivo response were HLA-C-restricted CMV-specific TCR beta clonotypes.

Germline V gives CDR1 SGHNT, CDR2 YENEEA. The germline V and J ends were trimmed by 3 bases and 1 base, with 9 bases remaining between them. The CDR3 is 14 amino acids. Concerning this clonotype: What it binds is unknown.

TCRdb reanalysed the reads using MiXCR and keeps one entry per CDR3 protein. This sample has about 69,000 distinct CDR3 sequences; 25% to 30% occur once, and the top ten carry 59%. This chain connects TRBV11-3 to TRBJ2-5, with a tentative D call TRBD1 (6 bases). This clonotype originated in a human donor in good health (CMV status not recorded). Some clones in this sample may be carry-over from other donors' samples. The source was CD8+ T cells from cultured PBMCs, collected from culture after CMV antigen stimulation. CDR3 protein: CASSLVQGQETQYF. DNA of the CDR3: TGTGCCAGCAGCTTGGTACAGGGCCAAGAGACCCAGTACTTC.